This T cell receptor (beta chain) stems from a study of blood T cell repertoires in COVID-19. Study background: T cells, B-cell-depleted T cells, or PBMCs provided the cDNA or gDNA that served as material.

Clones were read by immunoSEQ multiplex PCR, and TCRdb kept only the in-frame ones, dropping some. Here the sample spans 150,000 to 200,000 clones, about nine tenths being singletons. The CDR3 runs 14 residues. V lost 2 bases to trimming and J lost 10 bases, with 17 bases between them. Germline V lookup: CDR1 MGHRA, CDR2 YSYEKL. The sample comprised PBMCs or T cells enriched from blood (not recorded which). J is TRBJ1-1 and V is TRBV4-1; D perhaps matches TRBD1 (5 bases). The origin of this receptor is a woman under 30 who had recovered from COVID-19. CDR3 sequence: CASSQPGSGRAAFF. The CDR3 nucleotides read TGCGCCAGCAGCCAACCGGGGTCAGGGAGGGCAGCTTTCTTT.